This T cell receptor beta chain is from a study of cytomegalovirus exposure and HLA in healthy donors. On the study more broadly: A prior study identified roughly 110 million unique TCR beta sequences from roughly 180 million T cells. Notes on the study in general: For most TCR sequences rarity was the rule, although some public TCRs occurred in many donors. TCR beta chain V- and J-gene trimming was linked, in a later analysis, to a missense variant in DCLRE1C. Some V segments, TRBV6-2 and TRBV6-3 among them, were indistinguishable and were therefore excluded.

The V end was cut by 0 bases, the J end by 9 bases, with 10 bases between. CDR1 SGHNT and CDR2 YYREEE come from the germline V gene (reference sequence). The CDR3 contains 13 residues. The PCR made use of 60 Vbeta and 13 Jbeta primers. Profiling relied on immunoSEQ multiplex PCR, and the TCRdb table lists in-frame clones only, not all of them. The data hold more than 100,000 clones, with approximately 15% observed a single time. Turning to this clone: The antigen remains undetermined.

The source is a woman aged 18 to 35 in good health and CMV-seronegative. The sequencing input was PBMCs. The chain links TRBV5-4 to TRBJ1-5; D unclear. In DNA, the CDR3 is TGTGCCAGCAGCTTGGCCACGCTAAGGCCCCAGCATTTT. Residues: CASSLATLRPQHF.